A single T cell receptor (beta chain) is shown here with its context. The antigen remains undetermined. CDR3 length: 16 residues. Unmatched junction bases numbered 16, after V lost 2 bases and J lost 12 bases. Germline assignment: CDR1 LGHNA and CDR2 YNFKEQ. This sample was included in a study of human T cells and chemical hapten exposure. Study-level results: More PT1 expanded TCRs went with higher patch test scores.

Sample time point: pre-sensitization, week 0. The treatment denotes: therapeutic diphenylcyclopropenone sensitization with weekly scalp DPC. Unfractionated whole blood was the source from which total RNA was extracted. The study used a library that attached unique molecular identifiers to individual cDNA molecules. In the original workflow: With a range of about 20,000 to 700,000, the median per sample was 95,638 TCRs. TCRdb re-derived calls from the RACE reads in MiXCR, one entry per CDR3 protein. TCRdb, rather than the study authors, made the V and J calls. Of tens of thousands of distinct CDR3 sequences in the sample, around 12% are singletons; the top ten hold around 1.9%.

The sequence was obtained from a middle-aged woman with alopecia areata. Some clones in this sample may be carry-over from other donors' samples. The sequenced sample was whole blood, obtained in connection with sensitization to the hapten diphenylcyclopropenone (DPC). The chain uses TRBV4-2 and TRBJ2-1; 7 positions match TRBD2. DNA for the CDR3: TGTGCCAGCAGCCAACCTACAGCAGCGGACGGGGAGGGGCAGTTCTTC. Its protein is CASSQPTAADGEGQFF.